These T cell receptor beta chains were read from a single sample in a study of OX40 agonist ivuxolimab in advanced cancers. Sequencing was performed with immunoSEQ multiplex PCR; in TCRdb, only in-frame clones are kept and a portion is missing. The sample shows 45,000 to 65,000 clones, approximately 90% of them seen only once. Sequences were derived from CD4+ or CD8+ T cells sorted from blood, sampled in a trial of the OX40 agonist ivuxolimab. These receptors all come from an adult with an advanced solid tumor such as melanoma, head and neck, liver or kidney cancer. Each CDR3 is given with its conserved first and last residue. The D gene is left open where the match is weak. Part of the rows lack a size; the others show once, few, many or a class for expanded clones.

j_call d_call clone_size v_call cdr3_nt cdr3_aa
TRBJ2-7 TRBD2 once TRBV5-6 TGTGCCAGCAGCTCTTCTAGCGGGAGTACGGGGGAGCAGTACTTC CASSSSSGSTGEQYF
TRBJ1-2 - - TRBV6-1 TGTGCCAGCAGTCCCTCGGGGGGAGACTATGGCTACACCTTC CASSPSGGDYGYTF
TRBJ2-7 TRBD2 - TRBV5-4 TGTGCCAGCGGATTAGCGGGAGGGCCGAACGAGCAGTACTTC CASGLAGGPNEQYF
TRBJ1-5 TRBD1 - TRBV4-1 TGCGCCAGCAGCCAAGACGCAGGGGGCTACTATAGCAATCAGCCCCAGCATTTT CASSQDAGGYYSNQPQHF
TRBJ2-1 - - TRBV10-3 TGTGCCATCAGTGAGACACCCTACAATGAGCAGTTCTTC CAISETPYNEQFF
TRBJ2-7 - few TRBV5-4 TGTGCCAGCAGCTCTATGGGGGCTATATACGAGCAGTACTTC CASSSMGAIYEQYF
TRBJ2-7 - - TRBV27 TGTGCCAGCAGTTTAATCGGCGGAGCCTACGAGCAGTACTTC CASSLIGGAYEQYF
TRBJ2-7 TRBD2 - TRBV9 TGTGCCAGCAGCGTAGCTACTAGCGGGCTCTACGAGCAGTACTTC CASSVATSGLYEQYF
TRBJ2-3 - once TRBV11-2 TGTGCCAGCAGCTTAATAGGGAATGATCAAGATACGCAGTATTTT CASSLIGNDQDTQYF
TRBJ2-7 TRBD2 - TRBV14 TGTGCCAGCAGCCAACTTTCGGGAGGGAATGGGTACGAGCAGTACTTC CASSQLSGGNGYEQYF
TRBJ2-7 TRBD2 - TRBV19 TGTGCCAGTAGATTAGCGGGACACTACGAGCAGTACTTC CASRLAGHYEQYF
TRBJ1-1 - - TRBV13 TGTGCCAGCAGCTGGAGGGGAGGAGACACTGAAGCTTTCTTT CASSWRGGDTEAFF
TRBJ2-2 - - TRBV6-1 TGTGCCAGCATATCGGGGTACACCGGGGAGCTGTTTTTT CASISGYTGELFF
TRBJ2-5 TRBD2 - TRBV11-2 TGTGCCAGCAGCTTAGAGGTAGCGGGAGGCCAAGAGACCCAGTACTTC CASSLEVAGGQETQYF
TRBJ2-2 - - TRBV7-2 TGTGCCAGCAGCTTAGGACACCCCGGGGAGCTGTTTTTT CASSLGHPGELFF
TRBJ2-2 TRBD1 - TRBV29-1 TGCAGCGTGGCTAGACTCAGGGGGCAGGACACCGGGGAGCTGTTTTTT CSVARLRGQDTGELFF
TRBJ1-1 - - TRBV2 TGTGCCAGCAGTGAACAGCCGAACACTGAAGCTTTCTTT CASSEQPNTEAFF
TRBJ1-6 - - TRBV13 TGTGCCAGCAGCTTATGGGGGGATACGAATTCACCCCTCCACTTT CASSLWGDTNSPLHF
TRBJ1-2 TRBD1 - TRBV9 TGTGCCAGCAGCGTACTCGACAGGGCCCTCTATGGCTACACCTTC CASSVLDRALYGYTF
TRBJ2-7 TRBD1 - TRBV9 TGTGCCAGCAGCGTCGGGACAGTGGCCTACGAGCAGTACTTC CASSVGTVAYEQYF
TRBJ2-1 TRBD2 - TRBV27 TGTGCCAGCAGTTCCCTCCATTTGGGACTAGCGGGAGTGGATGAGCAGTTCTTC CASSSLHLGLAGVDEQFF
TRBJ2-2 - - TRBV7-9 TGTGCCAGCAGCTTAGACGGCACCCCCGGGGAGCTGTTTTTT CASSLDGTPGELFF
TRBJ2-1 - - TRBV29-1 TGCAGCGTTGACGTTTTAGGGCAGACAGCCTACAATGAGCAGTTCTTC CSVDVLGQTAYNEQFF
TRBJ1-1 TRBD1 - TRBV7-8 TGTGCCAGCAGCCTACAGGGGGGGAACACTGAAGCTTTCTTT CASSLQGGNTEAFF
TRBJ1-2 - - TRBV27 TGTGCCAGCAGTTTGGCGGGCAGTGCCGGTAATGGCTACACCTTC CASSLAGSAGNGYTF
TRBJ2-3 TRBD2 - TRBV7-8 TGTGCCAGCAGCCCGCGGACTAGACCTAGCACAGATACGCAGTATTTT CASSPRTRPSTDTQYF
TRBJ2-7 TRBD2 - TRBV4-1 TGCGCCAGCAGCCAAGGGACTAGCGCCGCCTACGAGCAGTACTTC CASSQGTSAAYEQYF
TRBJ1-4 TRBD1 - TRBV27 TGTGCCAGCAGGATTGGACAGGTCGATACAGAAAAACTGTTTTTT CASRIGQVDTEKLFF
TRBJ2-7 - - TRBV5-4 TGTGCCAGCAGCTTGGGGTTCATCCGGGGTGGCTACGAGCAGTACTTC CASSLGFIRGGYEQYF
TRBJ1-1 - - TRBV15 TGTGCCACCAGCACTGGGACGAACACTGAAGCTTTCTTT CATSTGTNTEAFF
TRBJ1-5 - - TRBV19 TGTGCCAGTAGTATCGGGGGTCCTAACGGTAGCAATCAGCCCCAGCATTTT CASSIGGPNGSNQPQHF
TRBJ2-7 - - TRBV29-1 TGCAGCGTTCTAACGACTGTTAGTAGCTCCTACGAGCAGTACTTC CSVLTTVSSSYEQYF
TRBJ1-3 TRBD1 once TRBV13 TGTGCCAGCAGCTCCCACCCCGGGACAGGCTCTGGAAACACCATATATTTT CASSSHPGTGSGNTIYF
TRBJ2-1 TRBD2 - TRBV19 TGTGCCAGTAGTCCCTGGGGGACTAACTACAATGAGCAGTTCTTC CASSPWGTNYNEQFF
TRBJ1-2 - - TRBV19 TGTGCCAGTAATATAGGACTCGACGGCTACACCTTC CASNIGLDGYTF
TRBJ1-2 - - TRBV19 TGTGCCAGTAGTATAAGCTCAAGGGCCTATTTTGATGGCTACACCTTC CASSISSRAYFDGYTF
TRBJ2-1 TRBD2 - TRBV4-3 TGCGCCAGCAGTTACGGACTAGCGGGGGAGCAGTTCTTC CASSYGLAGEQFF
TRBJ2-2 - - TRBV19 TGTGCCAGTAGTGCCTGGGTTGGCGGGGAGCTGTTTTTT CASSAWVGGELFF
TRBJ2-3 - - TRBV6-4 TGTGCCAGCAGTGACTGGTCAGGGTCGAGCACAGATACGCAGTATTTT CASSDWSGSSTDTQYF
TRBJ1-1 - - TRBV28 TGTGCCAGCAGTTTACTCGTCCAGAACACTGAAGCTTTCTTT CASSLLVQNTEAFF
TRBJ2-7 TRBD2 - TRBV30 TGTGCCTGGAGTTCCCTGGAGGGGCTAGCGGGGGACGAGCAGTACTTC CAWSSLEGLAGDEQYF
TRBJ2-1 TRBD2 once TRBV4-3 TGCGCCAGCAGCCAAGGACTAGCAGATTACAATGAGCAGTTCTTC CASSQGLADYNEQFF
TRBJ1-2 TRBD1 - TRBV15 TGTGCCACCAGCACCTCCTCCGGGACAGGGTCTGGCTACACCTTC CATSTSSGTGSGYTF
TRBJ1-6 - - TRBV13 TGTGCCAGCAGCTTAGCCCAGACATGGGGAAATTCACCCCTCCACTTT CASSLAQTWGNSPLHF
TRBJ1-1 TRBD1 - TRBV15 TGTGCCACCAGCAGAGGAAGGCCGGGACAGGGGGGTGAAGCTTTCTTT CATSRGRPGQGGEAFF
TRBJ2-7 TRBD2 once TRBV27 TGTGCCAGCAGTCCCCCGGGAGGGAGATCCTACGAGCAGTACTTC CASSPPGGRSYEQYF
TRBJ1-5 - - TRBV7-9 TGTGCCAGCAGCTTGTCCGCGGGGGGAGGCAATCAGCCCCAGCATTTT CASSLSAGGGNQPQHF
TRBJ2-7 - - TRBV27 TGTGCCAGCAGTTTGGCAGTGACCTCCTACGAGCAGTACTTC CASSLAVTSYEQYF
TRBJ1-6 TRBD1 once TRBV28 TGTGCCAGCAGCCTGACAGGGATGGGATCACCCCTCCACTTT CASSLTGMGSPLHF
TRBJ2-1 - - TRBV7-9 TGTGCCAGCAGCGTCATAGGGGGTGGTACATACAATGAGCAGTTCTTC CASSVIGGGTYNEQFF
TRBJ2-5 TRBD1 - TRBV2 TGTGCCAGCAGTGAACCCCAACAGGGGTCCCCGTACTTC CASSEPQQGSPYF
TRBJ2-7 - - TRBV4-3 TGCGCCAGCAGCCAAGTAGGGGAAGTGCCATCCTACGAGCAGTACTTC CASSQVGEVPSYEQYF
TRBJ1-5 - - TRBV27 TGTGCCAGCAGTCTCAGTTATAGCAATCAGCCCCAGCATTTT CASSLSYSNQPQHF
TRBJ2-2 - - TRBV7-6 TGTGCCAGCAGCTTAACGGTTCCGGGGGCGGACACCGGGGAGCTGTTTTTT CASSLTVPGADTGELFF
TRBJ1-2 - - TRBV7-2 TGTGCCAGCACACCTCATCTGGGTTACGGCTATGGCTACACCTTC CASTPHLGYGYGYTF
TRBJ2-7 - - TRBV2 TGTGCCAGCAGCTGGGAGCCTGTGTACTCCTACGAGCAGTACTTC CASSWEPVYSYEQYF
TRBJ2-5 TRBD2 - TRBV6-1 TGTGCCAGCAGTGAAGTGTCCGGGGGGGGTCAAGAGACCCAGTACTTC CASSEVSGGGQETQYF
TRBJ2-7 - - TRBV4-1 TGCGCCAGCAGCCAAGAACCTAGCGCCTCCTACGAGCAGTACTTC CASSQEPSASYEQYF
TRBJ1-5 - - TRBV27 TGTGCCAGCAGTTTATACAGCCTCAGCAATCAGCCCCAGCATTTT CASSLYSLSNQPQHF
TRBJ2-7 - - TRBV7-9 TGTGCCAGCAGCCCGGGGACCTACGAGCAGTACTTC CASSPGTYEQYF